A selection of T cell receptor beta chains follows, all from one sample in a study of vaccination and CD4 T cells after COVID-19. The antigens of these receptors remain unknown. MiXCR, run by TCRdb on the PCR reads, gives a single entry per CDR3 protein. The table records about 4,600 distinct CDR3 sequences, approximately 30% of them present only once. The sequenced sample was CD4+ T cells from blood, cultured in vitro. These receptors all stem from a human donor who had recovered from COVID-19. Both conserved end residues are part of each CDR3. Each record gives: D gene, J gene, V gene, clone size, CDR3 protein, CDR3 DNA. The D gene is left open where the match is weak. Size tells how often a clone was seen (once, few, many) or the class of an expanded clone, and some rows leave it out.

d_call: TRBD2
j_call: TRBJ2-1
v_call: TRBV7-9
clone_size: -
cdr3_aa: CASSLALAGTYNEQFF
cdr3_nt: TGTGCCAGCAGCTTAGCTCTAGCGGGGACCTACAATGAGCAGTTCTTC

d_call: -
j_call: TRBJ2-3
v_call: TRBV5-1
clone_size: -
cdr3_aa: CASLRGGSTDTQYF
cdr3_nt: TGCGCCAGTCTTCGAGGGGGAAGCACAGATACGCAGTATTTT

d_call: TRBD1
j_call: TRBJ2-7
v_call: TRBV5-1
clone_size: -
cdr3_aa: CASSLAWTGNEQYF
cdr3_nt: TGCGCCAGCAGCTTGGCTTGGACAGGGAACGAGCAGTACTTC

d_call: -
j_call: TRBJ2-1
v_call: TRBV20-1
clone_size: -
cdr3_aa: CSASKDLYNEQFF
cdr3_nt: TGCAGTGCTAGCAAGGACCTCTACAATGAGCAGTTCTTC

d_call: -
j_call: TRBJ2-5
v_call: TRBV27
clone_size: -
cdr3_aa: CASSSDLGSRRGTQYF
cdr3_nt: TGTGCCAGCAGTTCCGACCTCGGGAGCCGAAGGGGGACCCAGTACTTC

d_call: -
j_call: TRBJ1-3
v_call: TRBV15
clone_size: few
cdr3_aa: CATSRDGVRGNTIYF
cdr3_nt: TGTGCCACCAGCAGAGATGGTGTGCGGGGAAACACCATATATTTT

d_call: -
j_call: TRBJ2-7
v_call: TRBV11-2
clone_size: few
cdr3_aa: CASSLVFGEQYF
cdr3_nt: TGTGCCAGCAGCTTAGTGTTCGGGGAGCAGTACTTC

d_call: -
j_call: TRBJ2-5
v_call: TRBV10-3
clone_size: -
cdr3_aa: CAISEAGAPRTQYF
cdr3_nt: TGTGCCATCAGTGAGGCAGGGGCCCCTAGGACCCAGTACTTC

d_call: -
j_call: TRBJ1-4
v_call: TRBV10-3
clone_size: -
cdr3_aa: CAISESIIGLGEKLFF
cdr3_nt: TGTGCCATCAGTGAGTCGATAATTGGGCTTGGTGAAAAACTGTTTTTT

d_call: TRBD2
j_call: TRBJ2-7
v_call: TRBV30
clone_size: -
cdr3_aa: CAWSSGVSYEQYF
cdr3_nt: TGTGCCTGGAGTAGCGGGGTTTCCTACGAGCAGTACTTC

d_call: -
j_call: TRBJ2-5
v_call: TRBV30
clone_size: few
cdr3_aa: CAWGEETQYF
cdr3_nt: TGTGCCTGGGGGGAGGAGACCCAGTACTTC

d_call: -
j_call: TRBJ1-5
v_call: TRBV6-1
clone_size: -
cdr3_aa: CASAHYPGKGNQPQHF
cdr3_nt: TGTGCCAGCGCCCACTACCCGGGAAAAGGCAATCAGCCCCAGCATTTT

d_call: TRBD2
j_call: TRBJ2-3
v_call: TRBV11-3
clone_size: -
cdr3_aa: CASSQGLAGLTDTQYF
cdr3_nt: TGTGCCAGCAGCCAGGGACTAGCGGGACTAACAGATACGCAGTATTTT

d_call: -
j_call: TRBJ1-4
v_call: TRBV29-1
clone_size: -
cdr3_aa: CSVEAGADEKLFF
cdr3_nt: TGCAGCGTTGAAGCTGGGGCGGATGAAAAACTGTTTTTT

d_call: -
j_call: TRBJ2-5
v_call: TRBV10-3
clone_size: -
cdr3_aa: CAISDPAGTETQYF
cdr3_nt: TGTGCCATCAGTGACCCGGCAGGGACAGAGACCCAGTACTTC

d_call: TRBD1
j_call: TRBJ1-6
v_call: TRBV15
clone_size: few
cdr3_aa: CATQYRDSHNSPLHF
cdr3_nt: TGTGCCACTCAATACAGGGACAGCCACAATTCACCCCTCCACTTT

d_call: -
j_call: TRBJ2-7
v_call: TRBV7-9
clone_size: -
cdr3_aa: CASSPSGNSYEQYF
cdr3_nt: TGTGCCAGCAGCCCAAGCGGTAACTCCTACGAGCAGTACTTC

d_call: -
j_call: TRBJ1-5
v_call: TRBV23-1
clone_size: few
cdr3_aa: CASNLKNQGQPQHF
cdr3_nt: TGCGCCAGCAATCTAAAGAACCAAGGACAGCCCCAGCATTTT

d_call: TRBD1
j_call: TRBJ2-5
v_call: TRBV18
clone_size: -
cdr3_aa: CASSPPGQKETQYF
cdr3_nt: TGTGCCAGCTCACCACCGGGACAGAAAGAGACCCAGTACTTC

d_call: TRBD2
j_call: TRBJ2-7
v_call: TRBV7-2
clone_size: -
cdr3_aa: CASSWRTSGPYEQYF
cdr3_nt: TGTGCCAGCAGCTGGAGGACTAGCGGACCCTACGAGCAGTACTTC

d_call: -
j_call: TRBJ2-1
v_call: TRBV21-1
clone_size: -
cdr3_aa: CASSNLRQGYNEQFF
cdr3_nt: TGTGCCAGCAGCAATTTGAGACAGGGGTACAATGAGCAGTTCTTC

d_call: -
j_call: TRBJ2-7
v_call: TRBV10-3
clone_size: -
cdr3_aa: CAISDKDPYEQYF
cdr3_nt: TGTGCCATCAGTGATAAAGACCCCTACGAGCAGTACTTC

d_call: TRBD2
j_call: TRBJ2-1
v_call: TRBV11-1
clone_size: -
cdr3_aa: CASSRGDYDTNEQFF
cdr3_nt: TGTGCCAGCAGCCGTGGGGACTACGATACCAATGAGCAGTTCTTC

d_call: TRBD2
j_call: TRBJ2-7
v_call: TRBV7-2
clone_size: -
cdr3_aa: CASSLVVTSVSYEQYF
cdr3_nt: TGTGCCAGCAGCTTAGTTGTGACTAGCGTCTCCTACGAGCAGTACTTC

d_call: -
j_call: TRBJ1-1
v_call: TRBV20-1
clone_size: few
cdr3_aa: CSAILGSQGNTEAFF
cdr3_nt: TGCAGTGCTATTTTGGGAAGTCAGGGGAACACTGAAGCTTTCTTT

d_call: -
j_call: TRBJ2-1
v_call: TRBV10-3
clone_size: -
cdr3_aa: CAISEMNEQFF
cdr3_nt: TGTGCCATCAGTGAAATGAATGAGCAGTTCTTC

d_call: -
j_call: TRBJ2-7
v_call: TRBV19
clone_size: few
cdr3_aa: CASSISAGVYYEQYF
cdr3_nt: TGTGCCAGTAGTATTTCAGCAGGGGTTTACTACGAGCAGTACTTC

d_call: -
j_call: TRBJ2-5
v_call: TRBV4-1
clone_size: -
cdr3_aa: CASSQEFLVRTQYF
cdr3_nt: TGCGCCAGCAGCCAAGAATTCCTCGTTCGAACCCAGTACTTC

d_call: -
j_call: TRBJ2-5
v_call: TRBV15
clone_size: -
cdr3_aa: CATSRSMGETQYF
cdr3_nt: TGTGCCACCAGCAGATCCATGGGCGAGACCCAGTACTTC

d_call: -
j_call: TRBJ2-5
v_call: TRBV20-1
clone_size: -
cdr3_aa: CSARDALELQETQYF
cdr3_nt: TGCAGTGCTAGAGATGCGTTAGAGCTCCAAGAGACCCAGTACTTC

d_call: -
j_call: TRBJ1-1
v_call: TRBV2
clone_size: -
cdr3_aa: CASSEDGNTEAFF
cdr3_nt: TGTGCCAGTAGTGAAGACGGGAACACTGAAGCTTTCTTT

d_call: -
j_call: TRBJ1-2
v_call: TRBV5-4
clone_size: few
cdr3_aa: CASSFRRSYTF
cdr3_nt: TGTGCCAGCAGCTTCAGGAGGAGCTACACCTTC

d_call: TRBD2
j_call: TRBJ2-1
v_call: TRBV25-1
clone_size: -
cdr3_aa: CASRRGREQFF
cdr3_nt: TGTGCCAGCAGGCGGGGGAGAGAGCAGTTCTTC

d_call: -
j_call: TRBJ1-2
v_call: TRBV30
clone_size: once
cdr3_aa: CAWTPGPGHHYTF
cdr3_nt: TGTGCCTGGACGCCCGGACCGGGACATCATTACACCTTC

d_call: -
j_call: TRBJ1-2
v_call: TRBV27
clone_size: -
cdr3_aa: CASSLRPGASYGCTF
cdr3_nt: TGTGCCAGCAGTTTACGTCCGGGGGCGAGCTATGGCTGCACCTTC

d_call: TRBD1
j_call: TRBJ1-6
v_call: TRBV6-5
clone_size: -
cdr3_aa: CASSYGQGSPLHF
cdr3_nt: TGTGCCAGCAGTTACGGACAGGGTTCACCCCTCCACTTT

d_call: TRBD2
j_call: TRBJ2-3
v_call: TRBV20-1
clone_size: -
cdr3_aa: CSAPGLARPQYF
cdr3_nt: TGCAGTGCTCCGGGACTAGCGAGGCCGCAGTATTTT

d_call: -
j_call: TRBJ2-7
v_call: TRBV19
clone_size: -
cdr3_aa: CTSRRRHPDYEQYF
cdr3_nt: TGTACCAGCCGGCGGAGACATCCAGACTACGAGCAGTACTTC

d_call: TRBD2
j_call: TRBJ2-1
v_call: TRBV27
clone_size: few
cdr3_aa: CASLPSGAHNEQFF
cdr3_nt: TGTGCCAGCCTTCCTAGCGGGGCTCACAATGAGCAGTTCTTC

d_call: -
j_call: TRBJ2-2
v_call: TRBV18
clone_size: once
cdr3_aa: CASSPGVGSNTGELFF
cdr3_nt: TGTGCCAGCTCACCGGGCGTAGGATCGAACACCGGGGAGCTGTTTTTT